This TCR beta chain was profiled in a study of OX40 agonist ivuxolimab in advanced cancers. Whole-study findings and limits: In the 0.1 to 3.0 mg/kg range, CD4+ and CD8+ blood T cells had expanded clonally by week 6.

From germline, CDR1 is LNHDA and CDR2 SQIVND (reference sequence). This CDR3 contains 11 residues. V lost 6 bases, J lost 3 bases, and 4 bases lay in between. Generated by immunoSEQ multiplex PCR, the TCRdb table keeps only in-frame clones and is missing some. The profile shows 70,000 or so clones, about 88% of them singletons. Of note for this clone: Antigen specificity is unknown.

The chain employs TRBV19 and TRBJ2-3; no clear D. Source: CD4+ or CD8+ T cells sorted from blood, taken in a trial of the OX40 agonist ivuxolimab. This sequence was found in an adult with an advanced solid tumor such as melanoma, head and neck, liver or kidney cancer. CDR3 loop: CASRLTDTQYF. The CDR3 DNA reads as TGTGCCAGTAGACTTACAGATACGCAGTATTTT.